The 26 T cell receptor beta chains given below trace back to one sample, sequenced in a study of T cell clonotyping in hematopoietic cell transplantation. Repertoires were generated with immunoSEQ multiplex PCR, while TCRdb's copy carries only in-frame clones and drops some. The sample consists of about 29,000 clones, 65% to 80% of them appearing once. Time point indicated: recipient sample about 28 days before transplant, after cytoreduction. The sequenced sample was peripheral blood mononuclear cells, obtained before stem cell transplant. The receptors were gathered from a woman in her thirties with chronic myeloid leukemia. Some clones in this sample may be carry-over from other donors' samples.

V and J are TRBV30 and TRBJ2-5; D might be TRBD1 (5 bases). This CDR3 is 13 amino acids long. Trimming removed 4 bases at V and 2 bases at J, with 11 bases between. Per the germline V gene, CDR1 is GTSNPN and CDR2 is SVGIG (reference sequence). CDR3 protein: CAWISGKQETQYF. For the CDR3, the DNA is TGTGCCTGGATTTCAGGGAAACAAGAGACCCAGTACTTC.

V usage is TRBV29-1 and J usage is TRBJ1-1; no clear D gene. Looked up from germline, CDR1 is SQVTM and CDR2 is ANQGSEA. The CDR3 length is 13 residues. The V gene lost 8 bases and the J gene lost 5 bases, with 18 bases spanning the gap. CDR3 bases: TGCAGCTACCAGCTGAGTTCCGGGACTGAAGCTTTCTTT. Its translation is CSYQLSSGTEAFF.

This clone was seen a handful of times. The chain joins TRBV6-4 to TRBJ2-2; D gene ambiguous. The germline V gene has CDR1 MRHNA and CDR2 SNTAGT. V gave up 6 bases and J gave up 3 bases, with 8 bases separating them. The CDR3 is 13 amino acids. Here the CDR3 reads CASSHLDTGELFF. Written as DNA, the CDR3 is TGTGCCAGCAGCCATCTAGACACCGGGGAGCTGTTTTTT.

This clone was detected only once. The CDR3 reads CASSFIRDSGTDTQYF. As DNA, the CDR3 is TGCGCCAGCAGCTTTATTCGCGACTCCGGCACAGATACGCAGTATTTT. This chain joins TRBV5-1 and TRBJ2-3; the D is unclear. The CDR3 covers 16 residues. Germline loops: CDR1 SGHRS, CDR2 YFSETQ. Trimming stripped 2 bases from V and 1 base from J, with 14 bases between.

The chain is built from TRBV6-6 and TRBJ1-2, with TRBD1 matching 10 bases. The trim removed 6 bases at V and 8 bases at J, leaving 6 bases unmatched. Germline loops: CDR1 MNHNY, CDR2 SVGAGI (reference sequence). This CDR3 comprises 13 residues. This CDR3 is CASRSGTGVGYTF. The DNA for the CDR3 is TGTGCCAGCAGATCCGGGACAGGGGTCGGCTACACCTTC.

This clone was recorded a few times. CDR3 in amino acids: CASNLAQGPNQPQHF. CDR3 DNA: TGTGCCAGCAACCTCGCCCAGGGCCCCAATCAGCCCCAGCATTTT. The rearrangement joins TRBV6-1 to TRBJ1-5, with D perhaps TRBD1 (5 bases). V was clipped by 7 bases and J by 3 bases, with 16 bases between them. The CDR3 has 15 amino acids. From germline, CDR1 is MNHNS and CDR2 SASEGT.

The V gene is TRBV2, the J gene TRBJ1-1, with TRBD1 matching over 12 bases. Trimming removed 6 bases from V and 8 bases from J; junction bases left unmatched: 16. Germline V lookup: CDR1 SNHLY, CDR2 FYNNEI. The CDR3 covers 17 residues. The CDR3 spells CASSARPPGQGAAEAFF. The CDR3 DNA follows: TGTGCCAGCAGCGCTAGACCTCCGGGACAGGGGGCAGCAGAAGCTTTCTTT.

CDR3 sequence reads: CASSYSIGVMDTEAFF. CDR3 DNA: TGTGCCAGCAGTTACTCGATTGGGGTAATGGACACTGAAGCTTTCTTT. The rearrangement links TRBV6-5 to TRBJ1-1; D is uncertain. CDR3 length: 16 residues. V was clipped by 0 bases and J by 3 bases, with 14 bases between them. Germline V gene sequence: CDR1 MNHEY, CDR2 SVGAGI.

The chain couples TRBV6-6 to TRBJ2-3; 8 positions agree with TRBD2. The CDR3 has 16 amino acids. The germline CDR1 and CDR2 sequences are MNHNY and SVGAGI (reference sequence). With 7 bases clipped from V and 7 bases from J, the junction kept 16 bases outside the gene matches. The CDR3, as DNA: TGTGCCAGCATCATGTGGGGTCTAGCGGGCGGATATACGCAGTATTTT. Translation gives CASIMWGLAGGYTQYF.

DNA of the CDR3: TGTGCCAGCAGCGTGGACAGCACGATCTATGGCTACACCTTC. Amino acid sequence: CASSVDSTIYGYTF. The chain has TRBV9 and TRBJ1-2; tentatively, D is TRBD1 (6 bases). The CDR3 has 14 amino acids. Looked up from germline, CDR1 is SGDLS and CDR2 is YYNGEE. V was shortened by 2 bases and J by 4 bases, with 12 bases between the two germline ends. Based on the CDR3 plus reference TRBV9 and TRBJ1-2, the full variable domain is DSGVTQTPKHLITATGQRVTLRCSPRSGDLSVYWYQQSLDQGLQFLIQYYNGEERAKGNILERFSAQQFPDLHSELNLSSLELGDSALYFCASSVDSTIYGYTFGSGTRLTVV.

V gene TRBV2 combines with J gene TRBJ2-2, with TRBD2 identical over 12 bases. V shed 4 bases, J shed 8 bases, and the junction held 8 bases outside the gene matches. Germline V gene sequence: CDR1 SNHLY, CDR2 FYNNEI. This CDR3 region has 16 residues. The CDR3 region is CASSVLAGGKPGELFF. The DNA for the CDR3 is TGTGCCAGCAGTGTACTAGCGGGGGGAAAACCAGGGGAGCTGTTTTTT.

The V call is TRBV30, the J call TRBJ1-4; unclear D gene. Trimming left V 5 bases short and J 8 bases short, with 9 bases between. Germline-derived CDR1 and CDR2 are GTSNPN and SVGIG (reference sequence). The CDR3 totals 11 residues. The chain's CDR3 is CAWSNKEKLFF. The CDR3 DNA is TGTGCCTGGTCAAATAAGGAAAAACTGTTTTTT.

This clone is a singleton in its sample. This sequence joins TRBV5-8 and TRBJ1-6, with unresolved D. The CDR3 contains 13 residues. The germline V gene encodes CDR1 SGHTS and CDR2 YDEGEE. V was shortened by 0 bases and J by 7 bases, with 5 bases between the two germline ends. CDR3 residues: CASSLEPNSPLHF. The CDR3 DNA follows: TGTGCCAGCAGCTTGGAGCCAAATTCACCCCTCCACTTT.

This chain connects TRBV5-1 to TRBJ2-7, with D perhaps matching TRBD1 (5 bases). CDR1 and CDR2 (germline): SGHRS, YFSETQ. Trimming removed 4 bases from V and 5 bases from J, with 10 bases in between. There are 12 residues in the CDR3. The CDR3 loop reads CASSPRTNEQYF. CDR3 nucleotides: TGCGCCAGCAGCCCCCGGACAAACGAGCAGTACTTC.

In the case of this clone: The junction does not match germline at one end; this may be a read error. This sequence joins TRBV7-9 and TRBJ1-2; the match to TRBD1 covers 8 bases. Germline V gene lookup returns CDR1 SEHNR and CDR2 FQNEAQ (reference sequence). CDR3 length: 15 residues. The CDR3 nucleotides read TGTGCCAGCAGCCATCGACAGGGGCCCTTCTATCGCTACACCTTC. This gives the protein CASSHRQGPFYRYTF.

The chain links TRBV7-2 to TRBJ2-1, with unresolved D. V lost 0 bases, J lost 0 bases, and 6 bases lay in between. The CDR3 extends over 15 amino acids. Germline loops: CDR1 SGHTA, CDR2 FQGNSA. The CDR3 DNA is TGTGCCAGCAGCTTAGCCGGAAGCTCCTACAATGAGCAGTTCTTC. Encoded protein: CASSLAGSSYNEQFF.

The rearrangement joins TRBV5-1 to TRBJ1-2; D is perhaps TRBD1 (5 bases). Trimming pared 2 bases from V and 3 bases from J, leaving 8 bases between. The germline CDR1 and CDR2 sequences are SGHRS and YFSETQ. CDR3 length: 13 amino acids. The CDR3 bases are TGCGCCAGCAGCTTCTCACAGGACTATGGCTACACCTTC. It specifies CASSFSQDYGYTF.

This clone was counted a single time. This sequence joins TRBV6-6 and TRBJ2-1, with TRBD2 matching 8 bases. Trimming at V came to 1 base and at J to 7 bases, leaving 6 bases not matched to a gene. This CDR3 is built from 15 residues. Germline-derived CDR1 and CDR2 are MNHNY and SVGAGI (reference sequence). The CDR3 DNA follows: TGTGCCAGCAGTTACTGGCGGGGGGTCGGTAATGAGCAGTTCTTC. This gives the protein CASSYWRGVGNEQFF.

The chain has TRBV4-2 and TRBJ1-5; a weak D match, TRBD1 (6 bases). The CDR3 covers 17 residues. CDR1 and CDR2 (germline): LGHNA, YNFKEQ. The V end lost 0 bases, the J end lost 11 bases, and 23 bases lay between the germline ends. CDR3 sequence reads: CASSQDWPDGLTGSQHF. The CDR3 region has the DNA TGTGCCAGCAGCCAAGATTGGCCGGACGGATTAACAGGGTCCCAGCATTTT.

V and J are TRBV30 and TRBJ1-4, with D perhaps matching TRBD1 (5 bases). The V end was cut by 2 bases, the J end by 8 bases, with 12 bases between. Germline assignment: CDR1 GTSNPN and CDR2 SVGIG (reference sequence). The CDR3 length is 13 residues. This CDR3 is CAWSSGLGEKLFF. The CDR3 bases are TGTGCCTGGAGTTCAGGGCTGGGAGAAAAACTGTTTTTT. Drawing the rest from reference TRBV30 and TRBJ1-4, the complete variable domain is SQTIHQWPATLVQPVGSPLSLECTVEGTSNPNLYWYRQAAGRGLQLLFYSVGIGQISSEVPQNLSASRPQDRQFILSSKKLLLSDSGFYLCAWSSGLGEKLFFGSGTQLSVL.

The chain uses TRBV27 and TRBJ1-1; D is ambiguous. The CDR3 covers 13 residues. Trimming removed 6 bases at V and 1 base at J, with 9 bases between. Germline CDR1 and CDR2: MNHEY and SMNVEV (reference sequence). The DNA of the CDR3 is TGTGCCAGCAGCCTATCAAGGAACACTGAAGCTTTCTTT. Translated, it gives CASSLSRNTEAFF.

The chain uses TRBV19 and TRBJ1-2, with D perhaps matching TRBD1 (5 bases). This CDR3 has 16 amino acids. Trimming removed 3 bases at V and 7 bases at J, with 21 bases between. CDR1 is LNHDA, CDR2 SQIVND, per germline (reference sequence). Written as DNA, the CDR3 is TGTGCCAGTAGTATGCCTTCCGCCCAGGGAATATCTGGCTACACCTTC. Translated, it gives CASSMPSAQGISGYTF.

This clone was seen only once. J is TRBJ2-7 and V is TRBV16; 8 nucleotides match TRBD1. The junction had 11 bases not matched to a gene; V was cut back by 3 bases and J by 4 bases. CDR1 is KGHSY and CDR2 is FQNENV in the germline V gene. This CDR3 region has 16 residues. The CDR3 spells CASSQSTGTGRYEQYF. In nucleotides, the CDR3 is TGTGCCAGCAGCCAGTCTACCGGGACAGGACGGTACGAGCAGTACTTC.

This clone was seen a few times. The rearrangement joins TRBV5-1 to TRBJ2-7, with 7 nucleotides matching TRBD1. The ends lost 2 bases at V and 3 bases at J; junction bases unmatched: 8. The CDR3 contains 15 residues. Germline V lookup: CDR1 SGHRS, CDR2 YFSETQ. CDR3 protein: CASSFLGTAIYEQYF. As DNA, the CDR3 is TGCGCCAGCAGCTTCCTCGGGACAGCAATCTACGAGCAGTACTTC.

This chain joins TRBV5-4 and TRBJ2-1; TRBD2 might be the D (6 bases). There are 15 residues in the CDR3. Per germline, CDR1 SGHNT and CDR2 YYREEE (reference sequence). V was trimmed by 2 bases and J by 1 base, leaving 10 bases between them. CDR3 nucleotide sequence: TGTGCCAGCAGCTTATCCGGGGGATCCTACAATGAGCAGTTCTTC. It yields the protein CASSLSGGSYNEQFF.

CDR3 coding DNA: TGTGCCAGCAGTGAAGTGGGGTACGAGCAGTACGTC. Its protein is CASSEVGYEQYV. The chain employs TRBV2 and TRBJ2-7, with D unclear. CDR1 is SNHLY, CDR2 FYNNEI, per germline. V lost 1 base to trimming and J lost 4 bases, with 5 bases between them. This CDR3 contains 12 residues.